Below are 30 T cell receptor beta chains sequenced from a single sample in a study of regulatory T cells in long-lasting Graves disease. The time point was: newly diagnosed GD, antithyroid drugs for less than 3 months. PBMC RNA was the source of the TCR library. To make TCR beta libraries, researchers used iRepertoire HTBI primers and Arm-PCR of CDR3 regions. TCRdb fed the multiplex PCR reads into MiXCR, producing one record per CDR3 protein. This table has a few hundred thousand distinct CDR3 sequences, approximately 12% appearing once. This same sample was also part of a study on T cells in Graves' hyperthyroidism and ophthalmopathy.

The sequences come from peripheral blood mononuclear cells (PBMCs), collected at new diagnosis, from a patient treated with antithyroid drugs. These receptors were taken from a woman aged 18-29 years with Graves disease.

This chain connects TRBV7-9 to TRBJ1-2, with a weak D call TRBD1 (6 bases). CDR3 length equals 14 residues. Trimming cost V 3 bases and J 8 bases, with 16 bases left between them. CDR1 is SEHNR, CDR2 FQNEAQ, per germline (reference sequence). CDR3 coding DNA: TGTGCCAGCAGCTTTGGACAGATTTATGGGGGCTACACCTTC. Its translation is CASSFGQIYGGYTF.

The chain recombines TRBV7-9 with TRBJ1-2; D uncertain. The CDR3 length is 18 residues. V was shortened by 1 base and J by 4 bases, with 22 bases between the two germline ends. CDR1 and CDR2 from the germline V gene are SEHNR and FQNEAQ (reference sequence). The CDR3 nucleotides read TGTGCCAGCAGCTTAGAAGGTTCAGGAGGCCCCGGGATCTATGGCTACACCTTC. The encoded protein is CASSLEGSGGPGIYGYTF.

This clonotype is a singleton in its sample. This may come from a read error, since a much larger clone is one base off. This chain joins TRBV28 and TRBJ2-5; 8 bases line up with TRBD2. The J segment lost 7 bases and the V segment lost 4 bases, leaving 20 bases of the junction unmatched. Germline CDR1 is MDHEN and CDR2 is SYDVKM. This CDR3 is 18 amino acids long. CDR3 in DNA: TGTGCCAGCAGTTCTACCGCCGGGACTGGCGGGACTAGGTGGACCCAGTACTTC. Its protein product is CASSSTAGTGGTRWTQYF.

This clonotype has more than one count but fewer than ten. A much larger clone lies a single base off, so this may be a read error. This sequence joins TRBV2 and TRBJ1-4; D perhaps matches TRBD1 (5 bases). Germline V gives CDR1 SNHLY, CDR2 FYNNEI. The CDR3 length is 13 residues. CDR3 DNA sequence: TGTGCCAGCAGAGTCAGAGGGGAGCAAAAACTGCTTTTT. This sequence encodes CASRVRGEQKLLF.

This clonotype was counted between two and nine times. The chain employs TRBV4-2 and TRBJ1-1; 10 bases fit TRBD1. Per germline, CDR1 LGHNA and CDR2 YNFKEQ. The length of the CDR3 is 16 residues. The V and J ends lost 1 base and 2 bases, in that order; junction bases with no gene match: 4. Here the CDR3 reads CASSQGQGALNTEAFF. The CDR3 nucleotides are TGTGCCAGCAGCCAAGGACAGGGGGCGCTTAACACTGAAGCTTTCTTT.

V is TRBV29-1 and J is TRBJ2-1; D may correspond to TRBD1 or TRBD2 (5 bases each). The ends were cut back, 1 base at V and 4 bases at J, with 8 bases in the middle. The CDR3 runs to 13 residues. CDR1 and CDR2 from the germline V gene are SQVTM and ANQGSEA. As DNA, the CDR3 is TGCAGCGTTGAAGGGGACGAATACAATGAGCAGTTCTTC. Its protein product is CSVEGDEYNEQFF.

This chain joins TRBV18 and TRBJ1-2, with a tentative D call TRBD1 (6 bases). V shed 2 bases and J shed 2 bases, with 18 bases lying between them. Germline CDR1 KGHSH, CDR2 LQKENI. There are 17 residues in the CDR3. CDR3 sequence (DNA): TGTGCCAGCTCACCATTCTCCGCGGCAGGGGTGAACTATGGCTACACCTTC. Protein product: CASSPFSAAGVNYGYTF.

This clonotype came up many times. V is TRBV27 and J is TRBJ1-5; no clear D. The CDR3 runs to 13 residues. Trimming stripped 0 bases from V and 3 bases from J, with 3 bases between. The V gene's germline CDR1 is MNHEY and CDR2 SMNVEV (reference sequence). For the CDR3, the DNA is TGTGCCAGCAGTTTATCGACCAATCAGCCCCAGCATTTT. As protein: CASSLSTNQPQHF.

In its sample, this clonotype was seen many times. V gene TRBV4-2 combines with J gene TRBJ1-2; 8 bases fit TRBD1. The CDR3 loop spans 14 amino acids. The germline CDR1 and CDR2 sequences are LGHNA and YNFKEQ. The trim removed 2 bases at V and 3 bases at J, leaving 2 bases unmatched. The CDR3 loop reads CASSQQGADYGYTF. The CDR3 DNA follows: TGTGCCAGCAGCCAACAGGGGGCGGACTATGGCTACACCTTC.

There are many counts of this clonotype. This chain joins TRBV12-3 or TRBV12-4 and TRBJ2-1, with D perhaps TRBD2 (5 bases). The better agreement between TRBJ2-5 and the DNA end casts doubt on the J call. The CDR3 is 14 amino acids. Here the CDR3 reads CASSFIGSQETQYF. The DNA of the CDR3 is TGTGCCAGCAGTTTCATTGGGAGTCAAGAGACCCAGTACTTC.

This clonotype was detected ten times or more. The chain joins TRBV20-1 to TRBJ1-6; 8 bases are a match to TRBD1. The germline V gene encodes CDR1 DFQATT and CDR2 SNEGSKA (reference sequence). The CDR3 runs 17 residues. The junction had 6 bases not matched to a gene; V was cut back by 0 bases and J by 2 bases. CDR3 loop: CSARDPGGSTYNSPLHF. The CDR3 DNA is TGCAGTGCTAGAGACCCAGGGGGCAGCACCTATAATTCACCCCTCCACTTT.

This clonotype was seen repeatedly, ten times or more. CDR3 sequence: CASSLDGPPYNEQFF. CDR3 DNA: TGCGCCAGCAGCTTGGATGGGCCCCCCTACAATGAGCAGTTCTTC. This chain joins TRBV5-1 and TRBJ2-1; D ambiguous. Between the trimmed V and J ends, which lost 0 bases and 2 bases, there was a span of 9 bases. Germline V gene sequence: CDR1 SGHRS, CDR2 YFSETQ. The CDR3 is 15 amino acids.

This clonotype has just a few counts. The J gene is TRBJ2-2, the V gene TRBV19; weak D call: TRBD2 (6 bases). Germline V gene data show CDR1 as LNHDA and CDR2 as SQIVND (reference sequence). This CDR3 region has 16 residues. Trimming removed 6 bases at V and 7 bases at J, with 21 bases between. CDR3 coding DNA: TGTGCCAGTAGCGAACGGGACTGGGCTAAGGACGGGGAGCTGTTTTTT. Protein product: CASSERDWAKDGELFF.

The CDR3 spells CASSPGTLNTEAFF. CDR3 DNA: TGTGCCAGCTCACCTGGGACACTGAACACTGAAGCTTTCTTT. The chain employs TRBV18 and TRBJ1-1; D is possibly TRBD1 (6 bases). V was shortened by 3 bases and J by 0 bases, with 8 bases between the two germline ends. The CDR3 runs 14 residues. Per germline, CDR1 KGHSH and CDR2 LQKENI.

This clonotype was counted ten times or more. The chain carries TRBV12-3 or TRBV12-4 and TRBJ1-1; D unresolved. Deletions cut 2 bases from V and 4 bases from J, with 8 bases between. This CDR3 has 13 residues. The CDR3 loop reads CASSLRAFTEAFF. The CDR3 DNA reads as TGTGCCAGCAGTTTAAGAGCCTTCACTGAAGCTTTCTTT.

In its sample, this clonotype was seen many times. V is TRBV11-2 and J is TRBJ2-5; D is unresolved. Germline CDR1 SGHAT, CDR2 FQNNGV. Trimming cost V 4 bases and J 5 bases, with 14 bases left between them. The CDR3 covers 14 residues. CDR3 nucleotide sequence: TGTGCCAGCAGCTCCGGTTCGCCCCGGGAGACCCAGTACTTC. Protein: CASSSGSPRETQYF.

This clonotype was seen ten or more times. V usage is TRBV7-9 and J usage is TRBJ1-1; D is unclear. CDR1 and CDR2 from the germline V gene are SEHNR and FQNEAQ (reference sequence). The CDR3 consists of 17 residues. Between the trimmed V and J ends, which lost 1 base and 3 bases, there was a span of 18 bases. CDR3 sequence: CASSLGYRGFFDTEAFF. The CDR3 nucleotides are TGTGCCAGCAGCTTAGGCTATCGGGGTTTTTTCGACACTGAAGCTTTCTTT.

The table lists this clonotype with many counts. V and J are TRBV7-6 and TRBJ1-2; D gene ambiguous. Germline loops: CDR1 SGHVS, CDR2 FNYEAQ. The CDR3 runs 12 residues. The germline V and J ends were trimmed by 1 base and 10 bases, with 10 bases remaining between them. DNA for the CDR3: TGTGCCAGCAGCTTAGTCACCGGAGACTACACCTTC. Its translation is CASSLVTGDYTF.

The J gene is TRBJ2-7, the V gene TRBV4-3; TRBD2 agrees at 15 bases. The CDR3 has 15 amino acids. V shed 3 bases, J shed 6 bases, and the junction held 3 bases outside the gene matches. The germline V gene encodes CDR1 LGHNA and CDR2 YSLEER. The CDR3 protein is CASSQEGLAGGEQYF. DNA of the CDR3: TGCGCCAGCAGCCAGGAGGGACTAGCGGGAGGCGAGCAGTACTTC.

Concerning this clonotype: This may arise from a read error, as a much more abundant clone is one base away. The CDR3 bases are TGCAGTGCTCCTCTGCAGGGTTTCAATGAGCAGTCCTTC. This codes for CSAPLQGFNEQSF. The rearrangement joins TRBV20-1 to TRBJ2-1; possible D gene TRBD1, 5 bases. The CDR3 extends over 13 amino acids. The germline CDR1 and CDR2 sequences are DFQATT and SNEGSKA (reference sequence).

This clonotype appeared a few times. V usage is TRBV20-1 and J usage is TRBJ1-1; D perhaps matches TRBD1 (6 bases). Germline lookup yields CDR1 DFQATT and CDR2 SNEGSKA (reference sequence). The V gene lost 0 bases and the J gene lost 0 bases, with 11 bases spanning the gap. The CDR3 is made up of 15 amino acids. The CDR3, as DNA: TGCAGTGCTAGAGACAGTACAGGGATGAACACTGAAGCTTTCTTT. It is translated as CSARDSTGMNTEAFF.

V is TRBV27 and J is TRBJ1-2, with unresolved D. CDR1 is MNHEY, CDR2 SMNVEV, per germline (reference sequence). V lost 5 bases and J 5 bases, leaving 18 bases between the germline ends. This CDR3 has 15 amino acids. CDR3 residues: CASSPDGAPPYGYTF. CDR3 coding DNA: TGTGCCAGCAGTCCCGACGGCGCTCCCCCTTATGGCTACACCTTC.

This clonotype was observed many times. This chain connects TRBV4-1 to TRBJ2-7; TRBD2 aligns across 8 bases. Germline lookup yields CDR1 MGHRA and CDR2 YSYEKL. The V and J ends lost 4 bases and 0 bases, in that order; junction bases with no gene match: 5. This CDR3 has 15 residues. The DNA for the CDR3 is TGCGCCAGCAGCCTCAGCGGGGGAGGCTCCTACGAGCAGTACTTC. Protein: CASSLSGGGSYEQYF.

At least ten counts were recorded for this clonotype. J is TRBJ2-3 and V is TRBV2; TRBD2 aligns across 8 bases. J was trimmed by 2 bases and V by 6 bases; bases with no gene match: 10. Germline values: CDR1 SNHLY, CDR2 FYNNEI. CDR3 length: 16 amino acids. CDR3 residues: CASRRVIAGNTDTQYF. Here the CDR3 DNA reads TGTGCCAGCAGGAGGGTGATAGCGGGAAACACAGATACGCAGTATTTT.

The V call is TRBV6-2 or TRBV6-3, the J call TRBJ1-4; 7 nucleotides line up with TRBD1. Germline V CDR1 and CDR2: MNHEY, SVGEGT. The junction had 9 bases not matched to a gene; V was cut back by 7 bases and J by 7 bases. The CDR3 length is 14 residues. The chain's CDR3 is CASTQNRGGEKLFF. In DNA, the CDR3 is TGTGCCAGCACCCAAAACAGGGGTGGTGAAAAACTGTTTTTT.

This clonotype showed up many times. The chain combines TRBV12-5 with TRBJ1-1, with 10 positions matching TRBD1. The junction had 16 bases not matched to a gene; V was cut back by 0 bases and J by 6 bases. The CDR3 consists of 19 residues. Per the germline V gene, CDR1 is LGHNT and CDR2 is FRNRAP. The CDR3 bases are TGTGCTAGTGGTTTGGTACTGAAGGACAGGGGGTCCTATGAGTCTGAAGCTTTCTTT. Translated: CASGLVLKDRGSYESEAFF.

The V and J genes are TRBV7-8 and TRBJ2-5; the D is unclear. Trimming removed 8 bases from V and 1 base from J, with 11 bases in between. The CDR3 extends over 13 amino acids. CDR1 is SGHVS and CDR2 is FQNEAQ in the germline V gene. The CDR3: CASGSDAQETQYF. CDR3 DNA sequence: TGTGCCAGCGGCAGTGATGCCCAAGAGACCCAGTACTTC.

This clonotype was observed many times. The rearrangement links TRBV28 to TRBJ2-1; 8 nucleotides align to TRBD2. Germline lookup yields CDR1 MDHEN and CDR2 SYDVKM. V lost 8 bases to trimming and J lost 5 bases; unmatched junction nucleotides: 11. The CDR3 loop spans 15 amino acids. The CDR3 loop is CASGSASGYNNEQFF. CDR3 DNA: TGTGCCAGCGGGTCCGCTAGCGGGTATAACAATGAGCAGTTCTTC.

There are many counts of this clonotype. V usage is TRBV6-1 and J usage is TRBJ2-5; D uncertain. Germline-derived CDR1 and CDR2 are MNHNS and SASEGT. Trimming stripped 6 bases from V and 5 bases from J, with 13 bases between. CDR3 length equals 13 residues. This CDR3 reads CASSLALRETQYF. The CDR3 DNA is TGTGCCAGCAGCCTGGCGCTGCGGGAGACCCAGTACTTC.

In this sample, this clonotype turned up a few times. V gene TRBV7-9 combines with J gene TRBJ1-2; D is unresolved. Trimming removed 4 bases at V and 4 bases at J, with 16 bases between. CDR3 length equals 15 residues. In germline, CDR1 is SEHNR, CDR2 FQNEAQ (reference sequence). CDR3 DNA: TGTGCCAGCAGCTCTAGCTGGGTAAAGGGCTATGGCTACACCTTC. Translated, it gives CASSSSWVKGYGYTF.